Given below is one TCR beta chain in context. What it binds is unknown. The data were taken from a study of cytomegalovirus exposure and HLA in healthy donors. Study background: Assignment to the Caucasian-associated ancestry cluster applied to approximately 79% of the roughly 420 genotyped donors. Overall study results and limits: 87-base-pair reads could not separate some V segments, including TRBV6-2 and TRBV6-3. The authors enumerated 180 or so TCR beta chains as linked to cytomegalovirus.

Germline V lookup: CDR1 MNHEY, CDR2 SMNVEV (reference sequence). V was trimmed by 3 bases and J by 5 bases, leaving 11 bases between them. The CDR3 length is 14 residues. In the PCR, 60 Vbeta and 13 Jbeta primers were used. Profiled with immunoSEQ multiplex PCR; TCRdb holds only in-frame clones, not every one. Of about 150,000 clones in the sample, roughly 80% were seen once. The V gene is TRBV27, the J gene TRBJ1-5; D ambiguous. Material: PBMCs. The receptor comes from a woman in her 40s in good health and CMV-seropositive. CDR3 protein: CASSFSRGDQPQHF. The CDR3 DNA reads TGTGCCAGCAGTTTCTCCCGGGGAGATCAGCCCCAGCATTTT.